This TCR beta chain was identified in a study of blood T cell repertoires in COVID-19. Overall study context: Donors in the United States, Italy and Spain gave samples during acute or convalescent COVID-19. Sources were T cells, B-cell-depleted T cells, or PBMCs; the material itself was cDNA or gDNA.

This CDR3 spans 14 amino acids. V was pared by 1 base and J by 6 bases, with 12 bases between. CDR1 and CDR2 from the germline V gene are MDHEN and SYDVKM. In the original workflow: Reference gene primers were amplified, and this amplification served to estimate nucleated cell counts. Profiling relied on immunoSEQ multiplex PCR, and the TCRdb table lists in-frame clones only, not all of them. V and J calls and clone size are copied from that table; D and trimming were computed from the DNA. The data hold around 87,000 clones, with about 77% observed a single time. The receptor was isolated from a woman older than 75 with acute or convalescent COVID-19. This chain joins TRBV28 and TRBJ1-2, with D hard to call. Sequenced: peripheral blood. Here the CDR3 reads CASSLSGWRDGYTF. CDR3 nucleotide sequence: TGTGCCAGCAGTTTATCGGGGTGGAGAGATGGCTACACCTTC.